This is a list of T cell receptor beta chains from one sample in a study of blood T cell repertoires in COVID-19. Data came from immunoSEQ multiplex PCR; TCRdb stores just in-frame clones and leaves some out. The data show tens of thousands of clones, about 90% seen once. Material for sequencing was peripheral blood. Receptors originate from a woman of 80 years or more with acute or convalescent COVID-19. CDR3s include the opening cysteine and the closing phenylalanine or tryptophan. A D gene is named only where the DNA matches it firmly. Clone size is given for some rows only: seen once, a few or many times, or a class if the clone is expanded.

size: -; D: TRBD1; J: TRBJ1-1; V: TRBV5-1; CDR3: CASSTGQGPTGAFF; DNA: TGCGCCAGCAGCACGGGACAGGGCCCGACGGGAGCTTTCTTT
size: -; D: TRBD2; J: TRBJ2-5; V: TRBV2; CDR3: CASRGTSGRIRETQYF; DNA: TGTGCCAGCCGAGGAACTAGCGGGAGGATAAGAGAGACCCAGTACTTC
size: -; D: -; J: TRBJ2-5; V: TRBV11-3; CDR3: CASSLYSGGGETQYF; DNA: TGTGCCAGCAGCTTGTATTCGGGGGGCGGCGAGACCCAGTACTTC
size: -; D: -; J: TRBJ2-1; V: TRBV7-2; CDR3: CASSLEQGHYNEQFF; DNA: TGTGCCAGCAGCTTAGAACAGGGACACTACAATGAGCAGTTCTTC
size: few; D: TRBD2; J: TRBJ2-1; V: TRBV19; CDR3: CASSTLAGDDEQFF; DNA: TGTGCCAGTAGTACACTAGCGGGAGATGATGAGCAGTTCTTC
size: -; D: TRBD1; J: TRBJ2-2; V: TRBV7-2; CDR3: CASSSDRAGELFF; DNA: TGTGCCAGCAGCTCGGACAGGGCCGGGGAGCTGTTTTTT
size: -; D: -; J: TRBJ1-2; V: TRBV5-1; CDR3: CASSPSGPPGGYTF; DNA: TGCGCCAGCAGTCCCTCGGGCCCGCCGGGGGGCTACACCTTC
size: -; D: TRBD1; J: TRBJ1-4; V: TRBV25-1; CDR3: CASSARGANEKLFF; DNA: TGTGCCAGCAGTGCCAGGGGGGCTAATGAAAAACTGTTTTTT
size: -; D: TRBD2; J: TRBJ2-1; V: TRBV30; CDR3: CAWSAGTSDYNEQFF; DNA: TGTGCCTGGAGCGCAGGGACTAGCGATTACAATGAGCAGTTCTTC
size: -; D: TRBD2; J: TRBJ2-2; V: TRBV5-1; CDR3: CASGYGTSGSGELFF; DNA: TGCGCCAGCGGATACGGGACTAGCGGGAGCGGGGAGCTGTTTTTT
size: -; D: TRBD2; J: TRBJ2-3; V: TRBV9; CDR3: CASSATSEGSDTQYF; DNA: TGTGCCAGCAGCGCGACTAGCGAGGGGTCAGATACGCAGTATTTT
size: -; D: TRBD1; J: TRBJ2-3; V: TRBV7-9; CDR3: CASSLDRVVPTDTQYF; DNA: TGTGCCAGCAGCTTGGACAGGGTGGTTCCCACAGATACGCAGTATTTT
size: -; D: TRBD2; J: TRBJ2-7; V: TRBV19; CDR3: CASSMAGRSEQYF; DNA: TGTGCCAGTAGTATGGCCGGGAGGAGCGAGCAGTACTTC
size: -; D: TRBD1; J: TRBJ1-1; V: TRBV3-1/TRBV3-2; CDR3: CASSQEVGTGTRHTEAFF; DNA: TGTGCCAGCAGCCAAGAAGTCGGGACAGGAACTCGCCACACTGAAGCTTTCTTT
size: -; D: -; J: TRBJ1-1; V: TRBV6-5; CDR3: CASTPRGGTEAFF; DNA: TGTGCCAGCACTCCGCGGGGGGGGACTGAAGCTTTCTTT
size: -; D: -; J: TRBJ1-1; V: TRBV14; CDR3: CASSQERSVGEAFF; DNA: TGTGCCAGCAGCCAAGAGCGGTCAGTCGGTGAGGCTTTCTTT
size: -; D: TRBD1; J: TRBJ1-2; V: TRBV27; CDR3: CASSRQGAHGYTF; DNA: TGTGCCAGCAGTAGACAGGGGGCACATGGCTACACCTTC
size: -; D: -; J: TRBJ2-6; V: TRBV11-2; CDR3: CASSVPAPGANVLTF; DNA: TGTGCCAGCAGCGTTCCCGCGCCGGGGGCCAACGTCCTGACTTTC